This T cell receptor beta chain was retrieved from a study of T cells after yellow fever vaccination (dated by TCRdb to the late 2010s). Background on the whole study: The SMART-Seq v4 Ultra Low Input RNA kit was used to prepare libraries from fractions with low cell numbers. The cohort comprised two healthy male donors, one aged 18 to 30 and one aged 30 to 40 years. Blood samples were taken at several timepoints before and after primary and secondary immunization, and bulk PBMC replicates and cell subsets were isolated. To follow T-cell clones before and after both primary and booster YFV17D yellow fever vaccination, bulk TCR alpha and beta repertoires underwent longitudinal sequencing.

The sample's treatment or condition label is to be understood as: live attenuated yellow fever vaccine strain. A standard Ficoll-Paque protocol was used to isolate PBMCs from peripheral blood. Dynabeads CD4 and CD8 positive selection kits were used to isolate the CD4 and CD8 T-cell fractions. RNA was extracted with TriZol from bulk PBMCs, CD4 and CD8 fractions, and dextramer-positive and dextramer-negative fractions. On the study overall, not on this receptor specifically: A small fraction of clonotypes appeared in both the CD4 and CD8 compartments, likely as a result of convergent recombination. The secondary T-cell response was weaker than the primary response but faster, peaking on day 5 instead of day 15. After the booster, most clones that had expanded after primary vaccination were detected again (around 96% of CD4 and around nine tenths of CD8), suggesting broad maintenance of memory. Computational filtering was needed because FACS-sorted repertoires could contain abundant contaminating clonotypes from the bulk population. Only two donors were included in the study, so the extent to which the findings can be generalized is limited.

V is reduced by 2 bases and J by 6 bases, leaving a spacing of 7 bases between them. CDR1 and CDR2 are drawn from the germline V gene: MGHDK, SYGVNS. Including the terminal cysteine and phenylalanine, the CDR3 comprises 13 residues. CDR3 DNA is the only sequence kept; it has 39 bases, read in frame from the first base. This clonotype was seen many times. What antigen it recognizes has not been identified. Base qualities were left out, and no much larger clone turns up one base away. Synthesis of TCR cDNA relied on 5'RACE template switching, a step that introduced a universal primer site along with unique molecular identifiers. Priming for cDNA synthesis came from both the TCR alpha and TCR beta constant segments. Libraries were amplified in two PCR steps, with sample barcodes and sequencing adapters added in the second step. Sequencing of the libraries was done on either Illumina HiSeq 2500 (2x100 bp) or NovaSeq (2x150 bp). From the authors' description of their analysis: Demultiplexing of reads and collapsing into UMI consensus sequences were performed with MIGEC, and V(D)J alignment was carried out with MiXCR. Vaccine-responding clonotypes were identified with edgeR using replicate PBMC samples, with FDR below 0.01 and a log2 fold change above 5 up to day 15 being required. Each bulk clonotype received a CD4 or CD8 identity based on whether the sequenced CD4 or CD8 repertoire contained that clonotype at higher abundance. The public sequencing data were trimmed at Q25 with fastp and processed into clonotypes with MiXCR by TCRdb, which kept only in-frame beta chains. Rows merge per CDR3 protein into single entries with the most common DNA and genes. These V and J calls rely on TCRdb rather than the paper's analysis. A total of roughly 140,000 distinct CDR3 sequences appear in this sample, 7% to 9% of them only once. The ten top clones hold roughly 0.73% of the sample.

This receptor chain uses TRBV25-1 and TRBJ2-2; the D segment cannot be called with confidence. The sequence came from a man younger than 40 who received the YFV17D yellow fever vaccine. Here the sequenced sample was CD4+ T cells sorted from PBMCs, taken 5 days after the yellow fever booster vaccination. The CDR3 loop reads CASSEGPPGELFF. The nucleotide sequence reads TGTGCCAGCAGTGAAGGGCCGCCCGGGGAGCTGTTTTTT.